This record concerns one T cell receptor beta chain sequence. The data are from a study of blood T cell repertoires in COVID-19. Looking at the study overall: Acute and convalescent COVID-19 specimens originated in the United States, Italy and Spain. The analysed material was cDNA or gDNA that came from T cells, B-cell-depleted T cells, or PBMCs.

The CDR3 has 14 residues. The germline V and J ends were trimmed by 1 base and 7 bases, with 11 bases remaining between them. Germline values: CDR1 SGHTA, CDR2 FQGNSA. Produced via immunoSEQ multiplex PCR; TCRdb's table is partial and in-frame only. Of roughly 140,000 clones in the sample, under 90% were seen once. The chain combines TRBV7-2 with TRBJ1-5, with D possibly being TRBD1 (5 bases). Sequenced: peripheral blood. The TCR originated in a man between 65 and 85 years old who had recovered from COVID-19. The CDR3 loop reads CASSLGARAQPQHF. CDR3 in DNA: TGTGCCAGCAGCTTAGGGGCCAGGGCCCAGCCCCAGCATTTT.